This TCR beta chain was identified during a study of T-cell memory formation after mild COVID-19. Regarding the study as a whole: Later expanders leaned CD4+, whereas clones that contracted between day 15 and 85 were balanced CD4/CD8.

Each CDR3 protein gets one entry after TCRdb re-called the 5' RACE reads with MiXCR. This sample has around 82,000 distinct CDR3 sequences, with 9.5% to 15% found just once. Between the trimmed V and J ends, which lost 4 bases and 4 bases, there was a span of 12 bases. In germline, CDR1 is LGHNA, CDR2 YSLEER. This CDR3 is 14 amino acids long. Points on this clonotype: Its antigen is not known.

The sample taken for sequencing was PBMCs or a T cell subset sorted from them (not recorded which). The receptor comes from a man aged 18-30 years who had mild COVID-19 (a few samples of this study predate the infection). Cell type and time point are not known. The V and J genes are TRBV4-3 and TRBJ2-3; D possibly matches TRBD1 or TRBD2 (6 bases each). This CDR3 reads CASSPRDNPDTQYF. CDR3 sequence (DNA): TGCGCCAGCAGCCCGCGGGACAACCCAGATACGCAGTATTTT.